What follows are 7 T cell receptor beta chains derived from one specimen sequenced in a study of cytomegalovirus exposure and HLA in healthy donors. The PCR had 60 Vbeta and 13 Jbeta primers. Method: immunoSEQ multiplex PCR; TCRdb's copy keeps in-frame clones and lacks some. The sample includes over 75,000 clones, less than 70% seen only once; the top ten take around 2.5%. Specimen: PBMCs. Source of these receptors: a human donor in good health.

The chain combines TRBV7-8 with TRBJ2-1; TRBD2 aligns across 7 bases. This CDR3 region has 16 residues. Germline V CDR1 and CDR2: SGHVS, FQNEAQ. The V and J ends lost 9 bases and 4 bases, in that order; junction bases with no gene match: 15. CDR3 in amino acids: CASLPRHGGGYNEQFF. Written as DNA, the CDR3 is TGTGCCAGTCTCCCTCGGCATGGCGGGGGATACAATGAGCAGTTCTTC.

This clone was counted a few times. The CDR3 DNA follows: TGTGCCAGCACCAGAGGGGGGAGGGCTCCCCAGCATTTT. Residues: CASTRGGRAPQHF. The chain recombines TRBV6-5 with TRBJ1-5, with D perhaps matching TRBD1 (6 bases). Trimming stripped 7 bases from V and 10 bases from J, with 17 bases between. Germline V gives CDR1 MNHEY, CDR2 SVGAGI. The CDR3 contains 13 residues.

The rearrangement joins TRBV11-3 to TRBJ2-3; 8 bases are a match to TRBD2. The germline gives CDR1 SGHNT, CDR2 YENEEA. The CDR3 spans 16 residues. V shed 0 bases and J 3 bases; nucleotides not matched to a gene: 5. The CDR3 bases are TGTGCCAGCAGCTTAGAAGGCAGCGGGGGTACAGATACGCAGTATTTT. Its translation: CASSLEGSGGTDTQYF.

This chain connects TRBV19 to TRBJ2-2, with D possibly matching TRBD1 (5 bases). The germline V and J ends were trimmed by 5 bases and 1 base, with 11 bases remaining between them. CDR1 is LNHDA, CDR2 SQIVND, per germline (reference sequence). This CDR3 has 15 amino acids. CDR3 loop: CASSFGHLNTGELFF. CDR3 sequence (DNA): TGTGCCAGTAGTTTCGGACATTTGAACACCGGGGAGCTGTTTTTT.

This clone was picked up one time. The chain couples TRBV2 to TRBJ1-1; 7 positions match TRBD1. This CDR3 comprises 12 residues. The V gene's germline CDR1 is SNHLY and CDR2 FYNNEI. With 11 bases clipped from V and 1 base from J, the junction kept 4 bases outside the gene matches. The CDR3 DNA is TGTGCCGCACAGGGGTGGAACACTGAAGCTTTCTTT. It codes for CAAQGWNTEAFF.

With respect to this clone: One end of the junction does not line up with germline, which may come from a read error. The CDR3 DNA sequence: TGTGCCAGCAGCGTAGTCGATACAGGGGGCTCATATACTTCACCCCTCCACTTT. Its protein is CASSVVDTGGSYTSPLHF. This sequence joins TRBV9 and TRBJ1-6; 9 bases match TRBD1. The CDR3 length is 18 residues. Germline lookup yields CDR1 SGDLS and CDR2 YYNGEE.

The chain recombines TRBV5-6 with TRBJ2-7; 8 nucleotides match TRBD2. CDR3 size: 15 residues. Germline CDR1 is SGHDT and CDR2 is YYEEEE. With 4 bases clipped from V and 6 bases from J, the junction kept 12 bases outside the gene matches. The CDR3 DNA follows: TGTGCCAGCAGCCCGTCTTTGGCGGGGGGCCTCGAGCAGTACTTC. This gives the protein CASSPSLAGGLEQYF.